Following are 10 T cell receptor beta chains from one sample sequenced in a study of T cells in localized non-small cell lung cancer (dated by TCRdb to 2018 to 2021). The library relied on the immunoSEQ multiplex PCR assay. The source is immuneACCESS, and TCRdb retained only in-frame sequences with V and J called. Part of the clones is not carried over; for the studies checked, unresolved V genes explain less than half of this, and the remainder is unexplained. This sample is represented by tens of thousands of clones; around 88% of them were singletons. Approximately 9.4% of the sample belongs to the ten largest clones. This specimen was peripheral blood mononuclear cells, taken before any cancer treatment. These receptors all stem from a woman aged 40-70 years with stage III lung adenocarcinoma.

V and J are TRBV7-2 and TRBJ1-4, with D unresolved. This CDR3 is built from 15 residues. Germline V lookup: CDR1 SGHTA, CDR2 FQGNSA. Trimming removed 0 bases at V and 5 bases at J, with 10 bases between. The CDR3 region has the DNA TGTGCCAGCAGCTTAGCGGGGAAAGGAAATGAAAAACTGTTTTTT. Encoded protein: CASSLAGKGNEKLFF.

The V and J genes are TRBV27 and TRBJ2-7, with TRBD1 as a possible D gene (6 bases). Per germline, CDR1 MNHEY and CDR2 SMNVEV (reference sequence). This CDR3 region has 16 residues. The V gene lost 6 bases and the J gene lost 1 base, with 19 bases spanning the gap. As DNA, the CDR3 is TGTGCCAGCAGCCTTTTGCCTAGTACAGGGTCCTACGAGCAGTACTTC. Its translation is CASSLLPSTGSYEQYF.

The chain recombines TRBV19 with TRBJ2-1; 8 nucleotides align to TRBD1. The V gene end was trimmed by 1 base and the J gene end by 6 bases; junction bases not matched to a gene: 17. The CDR3 spans 19 residues. CDR1 is LNHDA, CDR2 SQIVND, per germline (reference sequence). As DNA, the CDR3 is TGTGCCAGTAGTATAGGACCAGGGTTTGAGACAGGGGATAGCAATGAGCAGTTCTTC. Encoded protein: CASSIGPGFETGDSNEQFF.

The chain employs TRBV4-3 and TRBJ1-2; D might be TRBD1 (6 bases). V was pared by 2 bases and J by 4 bases, with 17 bases between. From germline, CDR1 is LGHNA and CDR2 YSLEER. The CDR3 is made up of 16 amino acids. In nucleotides, the CDR3 is TGCGCCAGCAGCCAAAAAACCGGGGGAGGGGGCTATGGCTACACCTTC. Translating gives CASSQKTGGGGYGYTF.

The table lists this clone with a few counts. The chain uses TRBV15 and TRBJ1-5; D unresolved. From germline, CDR1 is LNHNV and CDR2 YYDKDF (reference sequence). This CDR3 is built from 12 residues. Deletions cut 0 bases from V and 7 bases from J, with 4 bases between. This CDR3 is CATSRDVQPQHF. CDR3 bases: TGTGCCACCAGCAGAGATGTGCAGCCCCAGCATTTT.

This clone was recorded only once. The V and J genes are TRBV19 and TRBJ1-5; a possible D gene is TRBD1 (5 bases). Germline CDR1 LNHDA, CDR2 SQIVND (reference sequence). This CDR3 is 16 amino acids long. V was trimmed by 4 bases and J by 3 bases, leaving 16 bases between them. CDR3 region: CASSKAGHGDNQPQHF. The CDR3 bases are TGTGCCAGTAGTAAGGCAGGGCACGGGGACAATCAGCCCCAGCATTTT.

V and J are TRBV6-5 and TRBJ1-1; D call uncertain. The V end was cut by 2 bases, the J end by 0 bases, with 13 bases between. The germline V gene encodes CDR1 MNHEY and CDR2 SVGAGI. This CDR3 spans 16 amino acids. CDR3 bases: TGTGCCAGCAGTTACACCTGGACTGTTATGAACACTGAAGCTTTCTTT. Its protein is CASSYTWTVMNTEAFF.

The chain links TRBV5-1 to TRBJ1-2, with TRBD1 identical over 7 bases. The CDR3 covers 13 residues. Germline-derived CDR1 and CDR2 are SGHRS and YFSETQ. V trimming: 4 bases; J trimming: 6 bases; junction bases outside the gene matches: 6. DNA of the CDR3: TGCGCCAGCAGCATAGGACAGGAAGATGGCTACACCTTC. Encoded protein: CASSIGQEDGYTF.

This clone was seen only a few times. This chain links TRBV25-1 with TRBJ2-2; TRBD2 might be the D (5 bases). Between the trimmed V and J ends, which lost 3 bases and 6 bases, there was a span of 11 bases. This CDR3 is 14 amino acids long. Germline CDR1 is MGHDK and CDR2 is SYGVNS. In DNA form, the CDR3 reads TGTGCCAGCAGTGAGTTGGAGGAATCCGGGGAGCTGTTTTTT. Residues: CASSELEESGELFF.

The chain carries TRBV7-8 and TRBJ2-5, with D possibly matching TRBD2 (5 bases). CDR1 is SGHVS, CDR2 FQNEAQ, per germline. CDR3 length: 15 residues. The germline V and J ends were trimmed by 1 base and 9 bases, with 18 bases remaining between them. This CDR3 is CASSLVRLPTGAQYF. The CDR3 coding sequence is TGTGCCAGCAGCTTAGTTAGGCTCCCGACCGGGGCCCAGTACTTC.